This TCR beta chain derives from a study of T cells after yellow fever vaccination. Study observations and caveats: Abundant clonotypes (contaminants from the bulk population) could be present in FACS-sorted repertoires. A weaker but faster secondary response was observed, peaking on day 5 versus 15.

This clonotype came up a few times. The antigen is unknown. The germline gives CDR1 SGHAT, CDR2 FQDESV (reference sequence). The length of the CDR3 is 16 residues. With 3 bases clipped from V and 8 bases from J, the junction kept 8 bases outside the gene matches. Each CDR3 protein is one row after TCRdb ran MiXCR on the 5' RACE reads. The table lists about 350,000 distinct CDR3 sequences, around 8.1% of them singletons. The clonotype comes from a man younger than 30 who received the YFV17D yellow fever vaccine. This sample comprised PBMCs, obtained roughly 47 days after the first yellow fever vaccination. V usage is TRBV11-1 and J usage is TRBJ2-1; 12 bases map to TRBD2. The CDR3 nucleotides are TGTGCCAGCAGCTTGCGACTAGCGGGGGCCTGGGATGAGCAGTTCTTC. Translating gives CASSLRLAGAWDEQFF. The full variable domain, in which reference TRBV11-1 and TRBJ2-1 provide the parts outside the CDR3, is EAEVAQSPRYKITEKSQAVAFWCDPISGHATLYWYRQILGQGPELLVQFQDESVVDDSQLPKDRFSAERLKGVDSTLKIQPAELGDSAMYLCASSLRLAGAWDEQFFGPGTRLTVL.